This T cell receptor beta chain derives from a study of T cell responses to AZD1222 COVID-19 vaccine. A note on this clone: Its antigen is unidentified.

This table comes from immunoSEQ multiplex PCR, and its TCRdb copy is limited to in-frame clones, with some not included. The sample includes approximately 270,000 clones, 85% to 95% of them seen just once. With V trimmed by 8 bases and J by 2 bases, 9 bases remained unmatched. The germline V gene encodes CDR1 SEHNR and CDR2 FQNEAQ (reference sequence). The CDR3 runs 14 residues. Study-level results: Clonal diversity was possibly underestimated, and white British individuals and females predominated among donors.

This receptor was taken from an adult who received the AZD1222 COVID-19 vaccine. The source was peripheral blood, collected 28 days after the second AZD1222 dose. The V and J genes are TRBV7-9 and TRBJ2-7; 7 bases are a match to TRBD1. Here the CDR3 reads CASQTTGQTYEQYF. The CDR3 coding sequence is TGTGCCAGCCAGACCACGGGACAGACCTACGAGCAGTACTTC.